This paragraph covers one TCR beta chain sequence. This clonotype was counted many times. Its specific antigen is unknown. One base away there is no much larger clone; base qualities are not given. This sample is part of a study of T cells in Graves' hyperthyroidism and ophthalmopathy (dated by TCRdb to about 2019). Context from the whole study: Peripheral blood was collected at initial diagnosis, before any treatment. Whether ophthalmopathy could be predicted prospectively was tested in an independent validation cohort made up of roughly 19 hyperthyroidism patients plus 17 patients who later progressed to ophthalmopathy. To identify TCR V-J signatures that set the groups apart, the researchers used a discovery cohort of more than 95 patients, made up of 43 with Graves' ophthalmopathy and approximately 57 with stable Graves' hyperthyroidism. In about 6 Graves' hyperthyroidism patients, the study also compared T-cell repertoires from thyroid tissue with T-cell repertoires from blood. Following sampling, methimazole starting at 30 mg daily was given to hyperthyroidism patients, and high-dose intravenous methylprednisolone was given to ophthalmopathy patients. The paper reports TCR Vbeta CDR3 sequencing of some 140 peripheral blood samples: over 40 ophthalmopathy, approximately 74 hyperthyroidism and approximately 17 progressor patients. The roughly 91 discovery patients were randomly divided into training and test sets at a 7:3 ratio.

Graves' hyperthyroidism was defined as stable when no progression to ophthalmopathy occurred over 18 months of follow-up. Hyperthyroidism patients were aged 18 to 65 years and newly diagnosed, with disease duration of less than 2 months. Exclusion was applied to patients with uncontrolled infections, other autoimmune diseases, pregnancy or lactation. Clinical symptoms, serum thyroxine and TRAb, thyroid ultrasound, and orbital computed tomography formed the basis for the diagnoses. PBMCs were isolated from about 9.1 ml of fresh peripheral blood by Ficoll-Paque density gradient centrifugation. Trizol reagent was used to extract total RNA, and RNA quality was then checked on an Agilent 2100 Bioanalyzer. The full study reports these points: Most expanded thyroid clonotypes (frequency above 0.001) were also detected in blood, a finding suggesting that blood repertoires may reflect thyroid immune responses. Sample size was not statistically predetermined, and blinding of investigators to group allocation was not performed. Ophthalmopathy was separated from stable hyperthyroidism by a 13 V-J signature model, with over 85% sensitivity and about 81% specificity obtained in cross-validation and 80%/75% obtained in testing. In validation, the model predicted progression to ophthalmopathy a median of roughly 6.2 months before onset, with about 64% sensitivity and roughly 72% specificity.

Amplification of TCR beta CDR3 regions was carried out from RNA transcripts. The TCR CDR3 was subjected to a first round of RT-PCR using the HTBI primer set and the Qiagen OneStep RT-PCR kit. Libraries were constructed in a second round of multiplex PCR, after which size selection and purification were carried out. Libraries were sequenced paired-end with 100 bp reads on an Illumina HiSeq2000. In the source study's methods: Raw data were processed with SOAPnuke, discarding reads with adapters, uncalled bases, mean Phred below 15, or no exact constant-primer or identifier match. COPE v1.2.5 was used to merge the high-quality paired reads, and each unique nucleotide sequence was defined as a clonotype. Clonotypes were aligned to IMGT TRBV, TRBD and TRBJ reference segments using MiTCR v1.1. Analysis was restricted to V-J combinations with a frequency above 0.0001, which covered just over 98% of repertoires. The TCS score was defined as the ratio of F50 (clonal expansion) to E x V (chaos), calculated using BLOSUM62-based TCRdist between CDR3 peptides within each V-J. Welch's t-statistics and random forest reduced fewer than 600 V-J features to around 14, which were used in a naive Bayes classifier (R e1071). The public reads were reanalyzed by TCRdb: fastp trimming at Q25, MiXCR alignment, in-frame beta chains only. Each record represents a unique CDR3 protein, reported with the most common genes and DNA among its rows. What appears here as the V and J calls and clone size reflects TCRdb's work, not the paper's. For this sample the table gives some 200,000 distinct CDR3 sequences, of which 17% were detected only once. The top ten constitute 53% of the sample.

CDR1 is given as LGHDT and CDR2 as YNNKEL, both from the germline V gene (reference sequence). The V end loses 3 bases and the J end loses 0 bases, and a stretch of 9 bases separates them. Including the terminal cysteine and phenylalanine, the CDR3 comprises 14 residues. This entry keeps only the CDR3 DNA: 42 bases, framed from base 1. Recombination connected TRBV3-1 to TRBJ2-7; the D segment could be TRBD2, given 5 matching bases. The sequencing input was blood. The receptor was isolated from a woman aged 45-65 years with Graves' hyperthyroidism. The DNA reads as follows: TGTGCCAGCAGCCAGTTCGGGGTCTCCTACGAGCAGTACTTC. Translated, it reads CASSQFGVSYEQYF.